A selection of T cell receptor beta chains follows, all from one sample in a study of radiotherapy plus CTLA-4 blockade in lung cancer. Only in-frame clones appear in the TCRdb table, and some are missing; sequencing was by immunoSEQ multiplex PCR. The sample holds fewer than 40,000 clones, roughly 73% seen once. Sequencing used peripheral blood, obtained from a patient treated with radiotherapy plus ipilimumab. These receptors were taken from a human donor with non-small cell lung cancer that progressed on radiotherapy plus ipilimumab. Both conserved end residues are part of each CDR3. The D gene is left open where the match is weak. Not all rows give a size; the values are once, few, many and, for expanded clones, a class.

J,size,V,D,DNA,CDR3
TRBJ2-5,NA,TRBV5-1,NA,TGCGCCAGCAGCCTGGGGTGGGGGGTGTACCAAGAGACCCAGTACTTC,CASSLGWGVYQETQYF
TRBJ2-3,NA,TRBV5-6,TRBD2,TGTGCCAGCAGCTTGGTGGGTAGCGGGGGGTTCACAGATACGCAGTATTTT,CASSLVGSGGFTDTQYF
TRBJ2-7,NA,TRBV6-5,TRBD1,TGTGCCAGCAGTTACGGACAGGGGATAAACGAGCAGTACTTC,CASSYGQGINEQYF
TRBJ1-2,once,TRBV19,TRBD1,TGTGCCAGTAGCCGGGGACAGGGGGCAACGAACTATGGCTACACCTTC,CASSRGQGATNYGYTF
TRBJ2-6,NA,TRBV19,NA,TGTGCCAGTAGTGCCTCAAATCCAGGGGCTGGGGCCAACGTCCTGACTTTC,CASSASNPGAGANVLTF
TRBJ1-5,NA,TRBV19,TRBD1,TGTGCCAGTAGTACAAATCAGGGGGCAGTTCAGCCCCAGCATTTT,CASSTNQGAVQPQHF
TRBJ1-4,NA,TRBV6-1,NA,TGTGCCAGCAGTGAAATTGGCCGAAATGAAAAACTGTTTTTT,CASSEIGRNEKLFF
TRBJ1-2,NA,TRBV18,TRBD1,TGTGCCAGCTCACCGGTGGGGACAGGGGGCATGGGAAATGGCTACACCTTC,CASSPVGTGGMGNGYTF
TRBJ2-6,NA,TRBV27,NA,TGTGCCAGCAGTTCGTCCGGGTACTCGTCTGGGGCCAACGTCCTGACTTTC,CASSSSGYSSGANVLTF
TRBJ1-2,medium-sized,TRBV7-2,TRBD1,TGTGCCATTGTACAGGGGATCGACTATGGCTACACCTTC,CAIVQGIDYGYTF
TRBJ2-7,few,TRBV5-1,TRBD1,TGCGCCAGCCGCGGACAGGTTAGCTACGAGCAGTACTTC,CASRGQVSYEQYF
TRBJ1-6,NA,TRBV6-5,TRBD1,TGTGCCAGCAGTTACTTACAGGGGAATTCACCCCTCCACTTT,CASSYLQGNSPLHF
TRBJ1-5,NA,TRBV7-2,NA,TGTGCCAGCAGCTTAGAAGGGAGGGGGAGCAATCAGCCCCAGCATTTT,CASSLEGRGSNQPQHF
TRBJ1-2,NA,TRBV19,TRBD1,TGTGCCAGTAGACGGGACAGGGTTAACTATGGCTACACCTTC,CASRRDRVNYGYTF
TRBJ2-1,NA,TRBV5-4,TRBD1,TGTGCCAGCAGCTCCGGGACAGGGTATTTCAATGAGCAGTTCTTC,CASSSGTGYFNEQFF
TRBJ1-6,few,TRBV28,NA,TGTGCCAGCAGTTTATTGGGGGGAAATTCACCCCTCCACTTT,CASSLLGGNSPLHF
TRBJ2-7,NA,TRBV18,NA,TGTGCCAGCTCACCCAGCCAGGGGAGCTCCTACGAGCAGTACTTC,CASSPSQGSSYEQYF
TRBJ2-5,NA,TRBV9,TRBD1,TGTGCCAGCAGCTTAGGACAGGGGGGTGAGACCCAGTACTTC,CASSLGQGGETQYF
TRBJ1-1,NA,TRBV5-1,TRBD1,TGCGCCAGCAGTCTCACCGGGACAGGGAACACTGAAGCTTTCTTT,CASSLTGTGNTEAFF
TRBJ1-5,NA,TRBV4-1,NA,TGCGCCAGCAGCCAAGGGAGTGGGCAGGGGCGATTACTTCAGCCCCAGCATTTT,CASSQGSGQGRLLQPQHF
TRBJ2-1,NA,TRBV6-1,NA,TGTGCCAGCAGACAGTACAATGAGCAGTTCTTC,CASRQYNEQFF
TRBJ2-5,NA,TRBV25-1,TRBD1,TGTGCCAGCAGTGCCCCCCCAGACAGGGGGCTAGAGACCCAGTACTTC,CASSAPPDRGLETQYF
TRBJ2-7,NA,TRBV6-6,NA,TGTGCCAGCAGTTACTCGGGGGCCGATTACTCCTACGAGCAGTACTTC,CASSYSGADYSYEQYF
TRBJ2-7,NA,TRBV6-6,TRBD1,TGTGCCAGCAGCGCCCCGGACAGGGCGTTCGGGCAGTACTTC,CASSAPDRAFGQYF
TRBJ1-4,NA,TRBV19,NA,TGTGCCAGTAAGACGACAGCAACTAATGAAAAACTGTTTTTT,CASKTTATNEKLFF
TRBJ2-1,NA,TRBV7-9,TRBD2,TGTGCCAGCAGTTATCTAGCGGGAGTTTCCTACAATGAGCAGTTCTTC,CASSYLAGVSYNEQFF
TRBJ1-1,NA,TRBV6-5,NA,TGTGCCAGCAGTTTCCGACAGGAGAACACTGAAGCTTTCTTT,CASSFRQENTEAFF
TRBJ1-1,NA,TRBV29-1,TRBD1,TGCAGCGTAGACAAGGGACAGCAAATGAACACTGAAGCTTTCTTT,CSVDKGQQMNTEAFF
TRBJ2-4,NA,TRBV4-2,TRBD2,TGTGCCAGCAGCCAAAATAGCGGGGGGGCGAAAAACATTCAGTACTTC,CASSQNSGGAKNIQYF
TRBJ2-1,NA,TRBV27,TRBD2,TGTGCCAGCAGTTTATCGGCGGGGGACTTGGACAATGAGCAGTTCTTC,CASSLSAGDLDNEQFF
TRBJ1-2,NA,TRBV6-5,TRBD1,TGTGCCAGCCGGGACAGGGGGTTTGAGGGCTACACCTTC,CASRDRGFEGYTF
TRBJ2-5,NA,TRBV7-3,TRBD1,TGTGCCAGCAGCGCGGGACAGGGAAGGGAGACCCAGTACTTC,CASSAGQGRETQYF
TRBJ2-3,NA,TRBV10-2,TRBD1,TGCGCCAGCAGTGAGGGGACAGGGGGCACAGATACGCAGTATTTT,CASSEGTGGTDTQYF
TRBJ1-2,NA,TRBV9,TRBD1,TGTGCCAGCAGCGTAGGGAACAGGGGGCCTCTTGGCTACACCTTC,CASSVGNRGPLGYTF
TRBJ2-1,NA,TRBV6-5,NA,TGTGCCAGCAGTTTAGGGAGCTCCTACAATGAGCAGTTCTTC,CASSLGSSYNEQFF
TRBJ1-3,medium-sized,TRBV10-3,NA,TGTGCCATCAGTGCTGGCGGAGGAAACACCATATATTTT,CAISAGGGNTIYF
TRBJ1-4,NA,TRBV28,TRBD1,TGTGCCAGCGGTGGACAGGCGGGGAATGAAAAACTGTTTTTT,CASGGQAGNEKLFF
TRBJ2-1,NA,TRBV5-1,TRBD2,TGCGCCAGCAGCTTCGGCGGGGGTGCATACAATGAGCAGTTCTTC,CASSFGGGAYNEQFF
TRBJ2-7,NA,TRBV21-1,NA,TGTGCCAGCATCGGGGGACTAGCAATATCCTACGAGCAGTACTTC,CASIGGLAISYEQYF
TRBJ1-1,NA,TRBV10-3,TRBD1,TGTGCCATCAGTGACGACAGGGGAGGTGAAGCTTTCTTT,CAISDDRGGEAFF
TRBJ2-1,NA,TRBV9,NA,TGTGCCAGCAGCGTATTAGGGGGGGCCACCTACAATGAGCAGTTCTTC,CASSVLGGATYNEQFF
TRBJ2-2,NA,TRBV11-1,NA,TGTGCCAGCAGCTTAGTCTCAGGGTCGGACACCGGGGAGCTGTTTTTT,CASSLVSGSDTGELFF
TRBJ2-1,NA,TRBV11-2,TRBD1,TGTGCCAGCAGCTTATTAGGGACAGTCTACAATGAGCAGTTCTTC,CASSLLGTVYNEQFF